Presented here are 27 T cell receptor beta chains from one specimen sequenced in a study of vaccination effects on CD4 cells after COVID-19. Method: immunoSEQ multiplex PCR; TCRdb's copy keeps in-frame clones and lacks some. The sample comprises nearly 45,000 clones, approximately 70% of which are singletons, and over 25% rests with the top ten. These receptors have no known antigen. Antigen-specific CD4+ T cells were expanded (with viral peptide pools) by the ViraFEST assay ahead of sequencing. Having been cultured for 10 days, the cells underwent CD4+ T cell isolation. Documented for the person is a PCR-confirmed SARS-CoV-2 infection occurring between March and December 2020. Sequenced here: CD4+ T cells from PBMCs cultured with a peptide pool, sampled before COVID-19 vaccination. The source of these receptors is a human donor who had a prior SARS-CoV-2 infection.

The chain is built from TRBV18 and TRBJ1-1, with 8 bases that match TRBD1. The CDR3 is made up of 17 amino acids. Germline V gene sequence: CDR1 KGHSH, CDR2 LQKENI. Germline trimming cut 4 bases from V and 1 base from J; bases unmatched to any gene: 11. The CDR3 sequence: CASSRGTGPNRNTEAFF. The CDR3 nucleotides are TGTGCCAGCTCACGCGGGACAGGACCCAACCGGAACACTGAAGCTTTCTTT.

The V gene is TRBV5-1, the J gene TRBJ1-2; 8 bases fit TRBD1. J gave up 4 bases and V 5 bases, and 10 bases lay outside the gene matches. Per the germline V gene, CDR1 is SGHRS and CDR2 is YFSETQ. The CDR3 runs 15 residues. The CDR3, as DNA: TGCGCCAGCAGATCCGAGGGGACAGGACTCTATGGCTACACCTTC. Protein sequence: CASRSEGTGLYGYTF.

The chain combines TRBV11-3 with TRBJ2-7; D is ambiguous. Trimming removed 2 bases at V and 5 bases at J, with 10 bases between. This CDR3 region has 13 residues. Germline V gives CDR1 SGHNT, CDR2 YENEEA. In DNA, the CDR3 is TGTGCCAGCAGCTTACAAAGTGTAGACGAGCAGTACTTC. Translating it yields CASSLQSVDEQYF.

This clone was observed once. The chain uses TRBV11-2 and TRBJ2-3, with TRBD2 matching over 8 bases. CDR3 size: 17 residues. CDR1 is SGHAT and CDR2 is FQNNGV in the germline V gene. The junction had 10 bases not matched to a gene; V was cut back by 3 bases and J by 2 bases. CDR3 residues: CASSFHQAGANTDTQYF. For the CDR3, the DNA is TGTGCCAGCAGCTTCCACCAAGCGGGAGCCAACACAGATACGCAGTATTTT.

The CDR3 nucleotides read TGTGCCAGCAGCCGGGGACAGGGCTCCTACGAGCAGTACTTC. It translates to CASSRGQGSYEQYF. The J gene is TRBJ2-7, the V gene TRBV6-5; 9 bases are shared with TRBD1. This CDR3 contains 14 residues. CDR1 MNHEY and CDR2 SVGAGI come from the germline V gene. V lost 6 bases, J lost 0 bases, and 3 bases stayed unmatched.

The CDR3 reads CASRTDSEVVAGPRDTQYF. The CDR3 DNA follows: TGTGCCAGCAGAACGGACTCCGAGGTAGTTGCCGGTCCAAGGGATACGCAGTATTTT. V gene TRBV6-4 combines with J gene TRBJ2-3; weak D call: TRBD2 (5 bases). V was cut by 6 bases and J by 6 bases, with 31 bases left in between. The CDR3 is 19 amino acids. Germline loops: CDR1 MRHNA, CDR2 SNTAGT.

V and J are TRBV30 and TRBJ2-1; the D call may be TRBD1 or TRBD2 (5 bases each). From germline, CDR1 is GTSNPN and CDR2 SVGIG (reference sequence). This CDR3 contains 13 residues. V gave up 2 bases and J gave up 5 bases, with 10 bases separating them. CDR3 bases: TGTGCCTGGAGTCGGGGCAGAGACAATGAGCAGTTCTTC. Translating it yields CAWSRGRDNEQFF.

DNA of the CDR3: TGTGCCAGCAGCCCACAATTAAAACAGGGAGATACGCAGTATTTT. Translated, it gives CASSPQLKQGDTQYF. The chain has TRBV9 and TRBJ2-3; perhaps TRBD1 as D (6 bases). Looked up from germline, CDR1 is SGDLS and CDR2 is YYNGEE. The V gene lost 4 bases and the J gene lost 5 bases, with 17 bases spanning the gap. The CDR3 has 15 residues.

In its sample, this clone was seen a few times. The chain combines TRBV5-1 with TRBJ1-6, with TRBD1 as a possible D gene (6 bases). Trimming cost V 7 bases and J 10 bases, with 18 bases left between them. Germline V gene sequence: CDR1 SGHRS, CDR2 YFSETQ. This CDR3 has 14 residues. The CDR3 coding sequence is TGCGCCAGCGGGGAGGGGGACGGCGGGTCACCCCTCCACTTT. Protein sequence: CASGEGDGGSPLHF.

In its sample, this clone was seen a few times. J is TRBJ1-2 and V is TRBV7-2, with D possibly being TRBD1 (5 bases). This CDR3 spans 13 amino acids. V lost 5 bases, J lost 4 bases, and 11 bases lay in between. Germline V gene data show CDR1 as SGHTA and CDR2 as FQGNSA. The CDR3 is CASSETVGYGYTF. The DNA of the CDR3 is TGTGCCAGCAGCGAGACAGTGGGCTATGGCTACACCTTC.

The chain recombines TRBV28 with TRBJ2-3; D is possibly TRBD1 (7 bases). V lost 8 bases, J lost 4 bases, and 22 bases lay in between. Germline lookup yields CDR1 MDHEN and CDR2 SYDVKM. The CDR3 is made up of 16 amino acids. CDR3 in amino acids: CASPPSRVRGADTQYF. In nucleotides, the CDR3 is TGTGCCAGCCCCCCGTCCCGGGTCAGGGGGGCAGATACGCAGTATTTT.

The chain joins TRBV20-1 to TRBJ2-7; D perhaps matches TRBD1 (5 bases). This CDR3 has 13 amino acids. Germline V gene data show CDR1 as DFQATT and CDR2 as SNEGSKA (reference sequence). Trimming took off 6 bases at V and 7 bases at J, with 19 bases between the two ends. CDR3 DNA: TGCAGTGCAAGTCAGGGTGGCGATTGGGAGCAGTACTTC. It specifies CSASQGGDWEQYF.

The chain employs TRBV12-5 and TRBJ2-1, with 11 bases matching TRBD1. V lost 4 bases and J lost 9; bases outside the gene matches: 5. The V gene's germline CDR1 is LGHNT and CDR2 FRNRAP. This CDR3 has 14 residues. The CDR3 protein is CASGWGQGVPEQFF. CDR3 nucleotides: TGTGCTAGTGGTTGGGGACAGGGGGTACCTGAGCAGTTCTTC. Full variable domain (remainder filled in from reference TRBV12-5 and TRBJ2-1): DARVTQTPRHKVTEMGQEVTMRCQPILGHNTVFWYRQTMMQGLELLAYFRNRAPLDDSGMPKDRFSAEMPDATLATLKIQPSEPRDSAVYFCASGWGQGVPEQFFGPGTRLTVL.

This rearrangement joins TRBV5-1 to TRBJ2-5; D might be TRBD2 (6 bases). This CDR3 is built from 14 residues. V lost 7 bases and J 2 bases, leaving 15 bases between the germline ends. Germline V gene lookup returns CDR1 SGHRS and CDR2 YFSETQ. Written as DNA, the CDR3 is TGCGCCAGCGGGTTTAGCGGTACACAAGAGACCCAGTACTTC. Amino acids: CASGFSGTQETQYF.

This chain joins TRBV18 and TRBJ1-1, with 12 bases identical to TRBD1. The CDR3 extends over 19 amino acids. Germline lookup yields CDR1 KGHSH and CDR2 LQKENI. With 2 bases clipped from V and 4 bases from J, the junction kept 14 bases outside the gene matches. CDR3 bases: TGTGCCAGCTCACCAATCGCTGGGACAGGGGGCGCGGGGGGCACTGAAGCTTTCTTT. It translates to CASSPIAGTGGAGGTEAFF.

In DNA, the CDR3 is TGCGCCAGCTTGCCCGGGACTAGCGGGCTGGGGGAGCTGTTTTTT. As protein: CASLPGTSGLGELFF. The V gene is TRBV5-1, the J gene TRBJ2-2, with TRBD2 matching 12 bases. The CDR3 length is 15 residues. Germline CDR1 SGHRS, CDR2 YFSETQ. V shed 7 bases, J shed 8 bases, and the junction held 9 bases outside the gene matches.

In its sample, this clone was seen a few times. V is TRBV7-9 and J is TRBJ2-3, with D possibly TRBD2 on 5 matching bases. Trimming stripped 1 base from V and 4 bases from J, with 12 bases between. The germline V gene encodes CDR1 SEHNR and CDR2 FQNEAQ (reference sequence). This CDR3 contains 15 residues. The CDR3 DNA reads TGTGCCAGCAGCTTAGTCGGGATAAGCGCAGATACGCAGTATTTT. Translated: CASSLVGISADTQYF.

The V gene is TRBV24-1, the J gene TRBJ2-5; possibly TRBD1 for D (6 bases). The V and J ends lost 2 bases and 5 bases respectively, with 11 bases between them. The germline CDR1 and CDR2 sequences are KGHDR and SFDVKD. The length of the CDR3 is 14 residues. DNA for the CDR3: TGTGCCACCAGTGATTCGAGACAGGTGGAGACCCAGTACTTC. Translating gives CATSDSRQVETQYF.

This clone was counted once. The chain is built from TRBV7-8 and TRBJ2-7, with TRBD2 as a possible D gene (6 bases). V was pared by 5 bases and J by 6 bases, with 17 bases between. In germline, CDR1 is SGHVS, CDR2 FQNEAQ. The CDR3 loop spans 14 amino acids. CDR3 DNA: TGTGCCAGCAGCCGAGCGGGCAGGGTCGGCGAGCAGTACTTC. The encoded protein is CASSRAGRVGEQYF.

This chain connects TRBV27 to TRBJ1-1, with a tentative D call TRBD1 (6 bases). The length of the CDR3 is 16 residues. V lost 5 bases to trimming and J lost 3 bases, with 19 bases between them. Germline lookup yields CDR1 MNHEY and CDR2 SMNVEV (reference sequence). CDR3 sequence: CASSPYKDGGHTEAFF. In DNA form, the CDR3 reads TGTGCCAGCAGTCCTTACAAGGACGGGGGGCACACTGAAGCTTTCTTT.

V usage is TRBV6-5 and J usage is TRBJ2-7, with D perhaps matching TRBD2 (6 bases). The V end was cut by 6 bases, the J end by 4 bases, with 13 bases between. The CDR3 totals 13 residues. Germline CDR1 MNHEY, CDR2 SVGAGI. This CDR3 reads CASREGPRYEQYF. The CDR3 bases are TGTGCCAGCAGGGAGGGCCCTCGGTACGAGCAGTACTTC.

The V and J genes are TRBV19 and TRBJ2-7, with D uncertain. The CDR3 sequence is 13 residues long. Per the germline V gene, CDR1 is LNHDA and CDR2 is SQIVND (reference sequence). Trimming removed 2 bases at V and 9 bases at J, with 14 bases between. The CDR3, as DNA: TGTGCCAGTAGTATATCGACTGATCACGCGCAGTACTTC. Its translation is CASSISTDHAQYF.

The chain couples TRBV6-5 to TRBJ1-4; a possible D gene is TRBD1 (6 bases). Germline V lookup: CDR1 MNHEY, CDR2 SVGAGI. The CDR3 length is 16 residues. Between the trimmed V and J ends, which lost 0 bases and 4 bases, there was a span of 12 bases. The CDR3 coding sequence is TGTGCCAGCAGTTACTCGGACAGATCACATAATGAAAAACTGTTTTTT. Amino acids: CASSYSDRSHNEKLFF.

The chain uses TRBV14 and TRBJ2-2, with D uncertain. With 4 bases removed from V and 4 bases from J, the gap between germline ends came to 10 bases. The CDR3 totals 14 residues. Germline-derived CDR1 and CDR2 are SGHDN and FVKESK. As DNA, the CDR3 is TGTGCCAGCAGCCTCTTGAGTACCACCGGGGAGCTGTTTTTT. As protein: CASSLLSTTGELFF.

This clone was seen only once. The rearrangement uses TRBV18 and TRBJ2-1, with a tentative D call TRBD2 (6 bases). Germline V lookup: CDR1 KGHSH, CDR2 LQKENI. With 1 base removed from V and 1 base from J, the gap between germline ends came to 14 bases. CDR3 size: 17 residues. The CDR3: CASSPQEGNPSYNEQFF. The CDR3 DNA sequence: TGTGCCAGCTCACCACAGGAGGGGAACCCGTCCTACAATGAGCAGTTCTTC.

The chain employs TRBV19 and TRBJ2-3; 14 bases fit TRBD2. The CDR3 contains 20 residues. Germline V gene sequence: CDR1 LNHDA, CDR2 SQIVND (reference sequence). V dropped 7 bases and J dropped 0; count of bases not matched to a gene: 15. The CDR3 DNA sequence: TGTGCCAGTACCTTGGGGACTAGCGGGAGTGCGGGGGCTAGCACAGATACGCAGTATTTT. Translating gives CASTLGTSGSAGASTDTQYF. The variable domain in full, with the rest retrieved from reference TRBV19 and TRBJ2-3, is DGGITQSPKYLFRKEGQNVTLSCEQNLNHDAMYWYRQDPGQGLRLIYYSQIVNDFQKGDIAEGYSVSREKKESFPLTVTSAQKNPTAFYLCASTLGTSGSAGASTDTQYFGPGTRLTVL.

The rearrangement uses TRBV5-1 and TRBJ1-2; D uncertain. From germline, CDR1 is SGHRS and CDR2 YFSETQ. Trimming pared 0 bases from V and 4 bases from J, leaving 10 bases between. The length of the CDR3 is 14 residues. The CDR3: CASSLDGKSYGYTF. The CDR3 DNA follows: TGCGCCAGCAGCTTGGACGGGAAGTCCTATGGCTACACCTTC.